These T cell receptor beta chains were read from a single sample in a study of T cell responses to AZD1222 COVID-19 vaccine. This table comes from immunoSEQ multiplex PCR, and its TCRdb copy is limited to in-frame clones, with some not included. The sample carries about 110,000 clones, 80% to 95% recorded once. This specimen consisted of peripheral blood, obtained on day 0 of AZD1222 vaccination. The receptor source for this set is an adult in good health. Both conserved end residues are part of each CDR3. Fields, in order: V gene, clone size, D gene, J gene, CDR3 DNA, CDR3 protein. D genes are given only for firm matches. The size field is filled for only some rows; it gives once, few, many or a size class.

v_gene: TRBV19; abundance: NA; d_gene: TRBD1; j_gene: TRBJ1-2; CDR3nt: TGTGCCAGTAGGGACAGGGGGAAAGATGGCTACACCTTC; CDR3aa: CASRDRGKDGYTF
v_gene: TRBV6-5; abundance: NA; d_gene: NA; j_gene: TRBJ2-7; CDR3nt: TGTGCCAGCAGTTACTCGACGGTGGCCTACGAGCAGTACTTC; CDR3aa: CASSYSTVAYEQYF
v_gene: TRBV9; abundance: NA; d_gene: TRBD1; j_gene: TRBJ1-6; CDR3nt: TGTGCCAGCAGGGACGGGACAGGTTCCACCTCACCCCTCCACTTT; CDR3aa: CASRDGTGSTSPLHF
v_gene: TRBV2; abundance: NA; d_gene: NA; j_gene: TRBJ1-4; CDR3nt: TGTGCCAGCAGTGAATGGGGGATGGCGCATGAAAAACTGTTTTTT; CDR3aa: CASSEWGMAHEKLFF
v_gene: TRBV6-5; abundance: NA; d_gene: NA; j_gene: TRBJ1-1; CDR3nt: TGTGCCAGCCTGTATAACACTGAAGCTTTCTTT; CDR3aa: CASLYNTEAFF
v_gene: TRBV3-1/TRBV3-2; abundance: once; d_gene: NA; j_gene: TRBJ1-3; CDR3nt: TGTGCCAGCAGCCAACCCATGAGGGCTGCAAGAAACACCATATATTTT; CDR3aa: CASSQPMRAARNTIYF
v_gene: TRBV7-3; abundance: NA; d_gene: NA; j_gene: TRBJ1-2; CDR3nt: TGTGCCAGCGAGCTTACAAGGGGCTACGGCTACACCTTC; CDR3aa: CASELTRGYGYTF
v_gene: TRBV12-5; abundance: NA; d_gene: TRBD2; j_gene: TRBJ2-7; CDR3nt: TGTGCTAGTGGTTTCAGCGGGGGGCTACCCTACGAGCAGTACTTC; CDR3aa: CASGFSGGLPYEQYF
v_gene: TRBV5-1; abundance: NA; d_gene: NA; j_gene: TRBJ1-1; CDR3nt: TGCGCCAGCAGCGACCCTCCAGGTCAAGGCACTGAAGCTTTCTTT; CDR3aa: CASSDPPGQGTEAFF
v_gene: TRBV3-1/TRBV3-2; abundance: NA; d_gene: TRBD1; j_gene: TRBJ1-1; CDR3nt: TGTGCCAGCAGCCACAGTACCGGGACAGGGAGGTCTGAAGCTTTCTTT; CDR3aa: CASSHSTGTGRSEAFF
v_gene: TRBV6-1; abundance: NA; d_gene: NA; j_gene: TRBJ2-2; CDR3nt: TGTGCCAGCAGTGAAGAGGCTAAAAGGGAGCTGTTTTTT; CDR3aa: CASSEEAKRELFF
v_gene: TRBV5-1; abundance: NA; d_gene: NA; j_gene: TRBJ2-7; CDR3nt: TGCGCCAGCAGCTTGGTCGGGGACGAGCAGTACTTC; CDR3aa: CASSLVGDEQYF
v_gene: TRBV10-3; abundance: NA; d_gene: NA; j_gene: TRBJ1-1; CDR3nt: TGTGCCATCAGAGGACACCTGAACACTGAAGCTTTCTTT; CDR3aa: CAIRGHLNTEAFF
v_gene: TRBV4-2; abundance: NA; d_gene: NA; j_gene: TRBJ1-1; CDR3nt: TGTGCCAGCAGCCAGGGGACGACGAACACTGAAGCTTTCTTT; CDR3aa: CASSQGTTNTEAFF
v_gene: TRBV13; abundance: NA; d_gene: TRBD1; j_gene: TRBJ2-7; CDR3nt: TGTGCCAGCAGCACCCGTCCGGGACAGGGGGACACCTACGAGCAGTACTTC; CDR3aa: CASSTRPGQGDTYEQYF
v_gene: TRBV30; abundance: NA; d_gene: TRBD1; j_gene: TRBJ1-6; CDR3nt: TGTGCCTGGAGTGTAGTCTGGACAGGTCCTGGGAATTCACCCCTCCACTTT; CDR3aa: CAWSVVWTGPGNSPLHF
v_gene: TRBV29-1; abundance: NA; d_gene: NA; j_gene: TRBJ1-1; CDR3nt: TGCAGCGTTGAAGAAGGGAGTATGACCACTGAAGCTTTCTTT; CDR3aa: CSVEEGSMTTEAFF
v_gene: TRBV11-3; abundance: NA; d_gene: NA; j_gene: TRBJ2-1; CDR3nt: TGTGCCAGCAGCTCTGAGACAGGCCCCTACAATGAGCAGTTCTTC; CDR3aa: CASSSETGPYNEQFF
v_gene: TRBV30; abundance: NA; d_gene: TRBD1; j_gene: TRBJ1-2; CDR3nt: TGTGCCTGGACAGGGGGCGCCTATGGCTACACCTTC; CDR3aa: CAWTGGAYGYTF
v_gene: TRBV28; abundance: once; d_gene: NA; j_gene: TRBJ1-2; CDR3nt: TGTGCCAGCAGTTTGACCGCGGGGGGCTACACCTTC; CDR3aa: CASSLTAGGYTF
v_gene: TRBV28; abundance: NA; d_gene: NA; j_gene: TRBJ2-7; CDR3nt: TGTGCCAGCAGTTTGGAGGGTTTCTCCTACGAGCAGTACTTC; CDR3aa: CASSLEGFSYEQYF
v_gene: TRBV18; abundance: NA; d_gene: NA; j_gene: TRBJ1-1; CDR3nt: TGTGCCAGCTCACCGAGCCGCATGAACACTGAAGCTTTCTTT; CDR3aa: CASSPSRMNTEAFF
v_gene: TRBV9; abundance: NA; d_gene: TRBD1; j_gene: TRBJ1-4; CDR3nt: TGTGCCAGCAGCGTAGGTTATGATGCAGGGGGAAGGAAAAAACTGTTTTTT; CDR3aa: CASSVGYDAGGRKKLFF
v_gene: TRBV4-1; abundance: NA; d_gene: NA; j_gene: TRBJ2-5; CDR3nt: TGCGCCAGCAGCCAAGGGCAGTGGAGGGAAGAGACCCAGTACTTC; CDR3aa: CASSQGQWREETQYF
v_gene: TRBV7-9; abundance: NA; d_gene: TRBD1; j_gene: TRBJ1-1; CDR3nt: TGTGCCAGCAGCCGGGACAGGGGGCTCGTAACTGAAGCTTTCTTT; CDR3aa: CASSRDRGLVTEAFF
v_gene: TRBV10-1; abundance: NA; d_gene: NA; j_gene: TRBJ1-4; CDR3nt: TGCGCCAGCAGTGAGGCCCAGGGGCCTAATGAAAAACTGTTTTTT; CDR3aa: CASSEAQGPNEKLFF